Listed here are 17 T cell receptor beta chains from one sample, sequenced in a study of Ad26.COV2.S vaccination and SARS-CoV-2 variants. Profiled with immunoSEQ multiplex PCR; TCRdb holds only in-frame clones, not every one. The data contain 380,000 or so clones, roughly four fifths of them singletons. Documented treatment: roughly 18 received Ad26.COV2.S at low or high dose, single or two shots; 5 received placebo; per-sample allocation not given. Sampling occurred on day 63 after the first vaccine or placebo injection. Sample: peripheral blood, taken in a trial of Ad26.COV2.S vaccine versus placebo. The receptors shown here come from a person aged 18-60 years who received the Ad26.COV2.S COVID-19 vaccine or a placebo.

In this sample, this clone turned up a few times. The rearrangement links TRBV6-2 or TRBV6-3 to TRBJ2-7; D remains ambiguous. The CDR3 length is 15 residues. Per germline, CDR1 MNHEY and CDR2 SVGEGT. Trimming shortened V by 5 bases and J by 0 bases, and 14 bases separated the two germline ends. The CDR3 protein is CASSPSDQSSYEQYF. CDR3 coding DNA: TGTGCCAGCAGTCCCTCCGACCAGAGCTCCTACGAGCAGTACTTC.

This chain uses TRBV5-1 with TRBJ2-1; the match to TRBD2 covers 11 bases. J gave up 9 bases and V 4 bases, and 9 bases lay outside the gene matches. Germline V lookup: CDR1 SGHRS, CDR2 YFSETQ. This CDR3 region has 15 residues. The CDR3 reads CASSPTSGSGGEQFF. For the CDR3, the DNA is TGCGCCAGCAGCCCTACTAGCGGGAGTGGTGGTGAGCAGTTCTTC.

This clone is a singleton in its sample. The chain links TRBV13 to TRBJ1-6, with D perhaps matching TRBD1 (5 bases). V was clipped by 6 bases and J by 6 bases, with 15 bases between them. Germline V lookup: CDR1 PRHDT, CDR2 FYEKMQ (reference sequence). The CDR3 has 15 residues. CDR3 nucleotides: TGTGCCAGCAGTTATTTCCAGGGTTCTAATTCACCCCTCCACTTT. This translates into CASSYFQGSNSPLHF.

The rearrangement uses TRBV18 and TRBJ1-1; possible D gene TRBD1, 6 bases. Per the germline V gene, CDR1 is KGHSH and CDR2 is LQKENI. Trimming took off 3 bases at V and 4 bases at J, with 9 bases between the two ends. The CDR3 extends over 13 amino acids. This CDR3 is CASSPGQSTEAFF. The CDR3 DNA sequence: TGTGCCAGCTCACCCGGACAGAGCACTGAAGCTTTCTTT.

The J gene is TRBJ2-7, the V gene TRBV19; tentatively, D is TRBD1 or TRBD2 (6 bases each). This CDR3 is built from 14 residues. Germline V gene lookup returns CDR1 LNHDA and CDR2 SQIVND (reference sequence). With 2 bases removed from V and 6 bases from J, the gap between germline ends came to 14 bases. DNA of the CDR3: TGTGCCAGTAGTATAAGGGGGGAAGGAAGCGAGCAGTACTTC. This translates into CASSIRGEGSEQYF. Complete variable domain (other parts from reference TRBV19 and TRBJ2-7): DGGITQSPKYLFRKEGQNVTLSCEQNLNHDAMYWYRQDPGQGLRLIYYSQIVNDFQKGDIAEGYSVSREKKESFPLTVTSAQKNPTAFYLCASSIRGEGSEQYFGPGTRLTVT.

V usage is TRBV6-5 and J usage is TRBJ1-5; D is uncertain. The V end was cut by 6 bases, the J end by 1 base, with 10 bases between. Germline CDR1 and CDR2: MNHEY and SVGAGI. The CDR3 spans 14 residues. In nucleotides, the CDR3 is TGTGCCAGCAGCCCCCGCGACAGCAATCAGCCCCAGCATTTT. Translation gives CASSPRDSNQPQHF.

V and J are TRBV21-1 and TRBJ1-1. TRBV21-1 is annotated as a pseudogene. The length of the CDR3 is 15 residues. The CDR3 reads CASSKEEDVNTEAFF. CDR3 nucleotides: TGTGCCAGCAGCAAAGAGGAAGATGTGAACACTGAAGCTTTCTTT.

A word on this clone: One end of the junction varies from germline; a read error may be responsible. The gene calls are TRBV4-3 and TRBJ2-1; 8 nucleotides line up with TRBD2. CDR1 is LGHNA and CDR2 is YSLEER in the germline V gene. The CDR3 has 14 residues. The CDR3 here is CASSHGSGARNKVF. CDR3 coding DNA: TGCGCCAGCAGCCACGGTAGCGGGGCCCGGAATAAGGTCTTC.

The V and J genes are TRBV7-3 and TRBJ1-1, with no clear D. V was shortened by 3 bases and J by 0 bases, with 14 bases between the two germline ends. This CDR3 comprises 16 residues. From germline, CDR1 is SGHTA and CDR2 FQGTGA. CDR3 sequence reads: CASSFDVAAMNTEAFF. CDR3 bases: TGTGCCAGCAGCTTCGACGTCGCCGCTATGAACACTGAAGCTTTCTTT. The whole variable domain, filled in from reference TRBV7-3 and TRBJ1-1, reads GAGVSQTPSNKVTEKGKYVELRCDPISGHTALYWYRQSLGQGPEFLIYFQGTGAADDSGLPNDRFFAVRPEGSVSTLKIQRTERGDSAVYLCASSFDVAAMNTEAFFGQGTRLTVV.

The chain joins TRBV4-3 to TRBJ2-3; 9 bases map to TRBD1. V lost 2 bases and J lost 4; bases outside the gene matches: 1. Germline assignment: CDR1 LGHNA and CDR2 YSLEER. CDR3 length equals 14 residues. The DNA for the CDR3 is TGCGCCAGCAGCCAACGACAGGGGGCAGATACGCAGTATTTT. Translating gives CASSQRQGADTQYF.

This clone was seen more than once but under ten times. The V and J genes are TRBV7-9 and TRBJ2-7; D gene unclear. The V end was cut by 4 bases, the J end by 4 bases, with 5 bases between. Germline CDR1 is SEHNR and CDR2 is FQNEAQ (reference sequence). CDR3 length: 11 residues. This CDR3 is CASSYYYEQYF. CDR3 in DNA: TGTGCCAGCAGCTACTATTACGAGCAGTACTTC. The full variable domain, rest sourced from reference TRBV7-9 and TRBJ2-7, is DTGVSQNPRHKITKRGQNVTFRCDPISEHNRLYWYRQTLGQGPEFLTYFQNEAQLEKSRLLSDRFSAERPKGSFSTLEIQRTEQGDSAMYLCASSYYYEQYFGPGTRLTVT.

This CDR3 reads CASSETVYGYTF. CDR3 in DNA: TGTGCCAGCAGCGAGACAGTTTATGGCTACACCTTC. The rearrangement joins TRBV2 to TRBJ1-2; TRBD1 might be the D (5 bases). CDR3 length: 12 residues. CDR1 is SNHLY, CDR2 FYNNEI, per germline. The V and J ends lost 6 bases and 5 bases respectively, with 10 bases between them. The full variable domain, its missing parts supplied by reference TRBV2 and TRBJ1-2, is EPEVTQTPSHQVTQMGQEVILRCVPISNHLYFYWYRQILGQKVEFLVSFYNNEISEKSEIFDDQFSVERPDGSNFTLKIRSTKLEDSAMYFCASSETVYGYTFGSGTRLTVV.

The V call is TRBV21-1, the J call TRBJ1-2; the listed D gene, TRBD1, was not tested against the DNA. TRBV21-1 is deemed a pseudogene. There are 18 residues in the CDR3. CDR3 sequence: CASSKALTGQPTAYGYTF. In DNA form, the CDR3 reads TGTGCCAGCAGCAAAGCGCTTACGGGACAGCCTACAGCCTATGGCTACACCTTC.

Worth noting for this clone: The same CDR3 is also encoded by other DNA sequences in this sample. The genes are TRBV5-4 and TRBJ2-7; D is unclear. V lost 4 bases to trimming and J lost 4 bases, with 9 bases between them. CDR1 is SGHNT and CDR2 is YYREEE in the germline V gene (reference sequence). The CDR3 has 12 residues. The CDR3 loop reads CASSLGAYEQYF. For the CDR3, the DNA is TGTGCCAGCAGCCTTGGAGCTTACGAGCAGTACTTC. The full variable domain, with the rest looked up from reference TRBV5-4 and TRBJ2-7, is ETGVTQSPTHLIKTRGQQVTLRCSSQSGHNTVSWYQQALGQGPQFIFQYYREEENGRGNFPPRFSGLQFPNYSSELNVNALELDDSALYLCASSLGAYEQYFGPGTRLTVT.

This chain joins TRBV5-1 and TRBJ1-4; weak D call: TRBD1 (6 bases). The CDR3 spans 14 residues. V dropped 4 bases and J dropped 0 bases, with 7 bases sitting between them. Per germline, CDR1 SGHRS and CDR2 YFSETQ. In nucleotides, the CDR3 is TGCGCCAGCAGCCGGACAGCAACTAATGAAAAACTGTTTTTT. It codes for CASSRTATNEKLFF.

The chain couples TRBV30 to TRBJ1-5; tentatively, D is TRBD1 (6 bases). The CDR3 contains 13 residues. V lost 1 base and J 4 bases, leaving 8 bases between the germline ends. CDR1 is GTSNPN, CDR2 SVGIG, per germline (reference sequence). The CDR3 nucleotides are TGTGCCTGGAGTGCAGGGGAGAATCAGCCCCAGCATTTT. Protein: CAWSAGENQPQHF.

V usage is TRBV5-4 and J usage is TRBJ1-2, with 10 nucleotides matching TRBD1. This CDR3 has 15 amino acids. The ends lost 1 base at V and 7 bases at J; junction bases unmatched: 7. Germline V lookup: CDR1 SGHNT, CDR2 YYREEE (reference sequence). The CDR3 region is CASSLYGTGDSGYTF. The CDR3 region has the DNA TGTGCCAGCAGCTTGTATGGGACAGGGGATTCTGGCTACACCTTC.